Below, 16 T cell receptor delta chains from the same sample are listed, as sequenced in a study of gamma-delta chains in newborns, infants, children. TCRdb redid clone calling on the reads using CATT. The data hold 10,000 to 14,000 delta-chain clones, with about 8.8% observed a single time. The material sequenced was blood. Every receptor here comes from a child who was a newborn, infant or young child, either healthy, febrile or measles-vaccinated (not recorded which).

This chain links TRDV2 with TRDJ1; 7 bases fit TRDD3. With 3 bases clipped from V and 0 bases from J, the junction kept 9 bases outside the gene matches. This CDR3 is 16 amino acids long. Germline values: CDR1 GEAIGNYY, CDR2 EKD. The CDR3 DNA reads as TGTGCCTGTGACGTGGTGGGGGACATCTACACCGATAAACTCATCTTT. This translates into CACDVVGDIYTDKLIF.

This clone was picked up a small number of times. The rearrangement uses TRDV2 and TRDJ1; unclear D gene. The CDR3 is 16 amino acids. V lost 0 bases and J 0 bases, leaving 13 bases between the germline ends. Germline V gives CDR1 GEAIGNYY, CDR2 EKD. The CDR3 reads CACDTVGAKYTDKLIF. The CDR3, as DNA: TGTGCCTGTGACACCGTAGGGGCAAAGTACACCGATAAACTCATCTTT.

V and J are TRDV2 and TRDJ2, with D tentatively TRDD3 (5 bases). Germline V lookup: CDR1 GEAIGNYY, CDR2 EKD. This CDR3 comprises 15 residues. Trimming removed 1 base from V and 4 bases from J, with 12 bases in between. CDR3 in amino acids: CACDTVGRETAQLFF. CDR3 nucleotides: TGTGCCTGTGACACGGTGGGGAGGGAGACAGCACAACTCTTCTTT.

This clone was detected a few times. This sample also contains other DNA sequences that code for the same CDR3. The chain combines TRDV2 with TRDJ1; TRDD3 aligns across 7 bases. Germline V gene sequence: CDR1 GEAIGNYY, CDR2 EKD. There are 15 residues in the CDR3. The ends lost 0 bases at V and 0 bases at J; junction bases unmatched: 3. The CDR3 sequence: CACDTVGGYTDKLIF. CDR3 sequence (DNA): TGTGCCTGTGACACCGTGGGGGGATACACCGATAAACTCATCTTT.

This clone turned up a few times. The genes are TRDV1 and TRDJ1, with 8 bases identical to TRDD3. Unmatched junction bases numbered 19, after V lost 0 bases and J lost 10 bases. The germline CDR1 and CDR2 sequences are TSWWSYY and QGS. This CDR3 spans 18 amino acids. DNA of the CDR3: TGTGCTCTTGGGGAACTAGTATTCCCTACCTACACTGGGGGCGGACTCATCTTT. This translates into CALGELVFPTYTGGGLIF.

The V call is TRDV2, the J call TRDJ1; 10 bases are shared with TRDD3. The J segment lost 0 bases and the V segment lost 2 bases, leaving 8 bases of the junction unmatched. Germline assignment: CDR1 GEAIGNYY and CDR2 EKD. This CDR3 has 17 amino acids. The CDR3 region is CACDIAWGIDNTDKLIF. For the CDR3, the DNA is TGTGCCTGTGACATCGCCTGGGGGATAGATAACACCGATAAACTCATCTTT.

This chain connects TRDV1 to TRDJ1; TRDD3 matches at 11 bases. Germline matching of the DNA provided the J gene here, since TCRdb leaves it blank. This CDR3 is built from 22 residues. Unmatched junction bases numbered 28, after V lost 9 bases and J lost 1 base. Germline CDR1 TSWWSYY, CDR2 QGS. The CDR3 region has the DNA TGTGCTCTGCGGTGGGGAACGTGGAGGGGATATGGGGGATACGCACCCACCGATAAACTCATCTTT. Its protein is CALRWGTWRGYGGYAPTDKLIF.

The rearrangement joins TRDV2 to TRDJ3; TRDD3 agrees at 12 bases. CDR3 length: 23 residues. Per the germline V gene, CDR1 is GEAIGNYY and CDR2 is EKD. The J segment lost 0 bases and the V segment lost 1 base, leaving 15 bases of the junction unmatched. The CDR3 region is CACDTASYGLGDTSSWDTRQMFF. In DNA form, the CDR3 reads TGTGCCTGTGACACGGCTTCCTACGGACTGGGGGATACCAGCTCCTGGGACACCCGACAGATGTTTTTC.

CDR3 sequence (DNA): TGTGCCTGTGACTCACTACTGGGGGATACAAGGGTCACCGATAAACTCATCTTT. It specifies CACDSLLGDTRVTDKLIF. The chain links TRDV2 to TRDJ1; 12 nucleotides match TRDD3. The CDR3 has 18 amino acids. The germline V gene encodes CDR1 GEAIGNYY and CDR2 EKD. Trimming at V came to 3 bases and at J to 1 base, leaving 11 bases not matched to a gene.

The rearrangement joins TRDV2 to TRDJ3; 12 positions match TRDD3. CDR3 length equals 18 residues. Germline-derived CDR1 and CDR2 are GEAIGNYY and EKD. V was pared by 2 bases and J by 2 bases, with 3 bases of the junction left unmatched. The CDR3 reads CACDMLGDTTWDTRQMFF. In DNA, the CDR3 is TGTGCCTGTGACATGCTGGGGGATACGACCTGGGACACCCGACAGATGTTTTTC.

The J gene is TRDJ1, the V gene TRDV2, with 10 bases matching TRDD3. The J gene, missing from TCRdb, was assigned here through DNA to germline matching. The J segment lost 0 bases and the V segment lost 7 bases, leaving 13 bases of the junction unmatched. The CDR3 extends over 17 amino acids. Germline CDR1 is GEAIGNYY and CDR2 is EKD. In nucleotides, the CDR3 is TGTGCCTGCTACGGGATGGGGGATACATGTTACACCGATAAACTCATCTTT. It specifies CACYGMGDTCYTDKLIF.

This clone was counted a few times. V usage is TRDV2 and J usage is TRDJ1; TRDD3 matches at 8 bases. There are 17 residues in the CDR3. Germline trimming cut 2 bases from V and 1 base from J; bases unmatched to any gene: 11. Germline V gene data show CDR1 as GEAIGNYY and CDR2 as EKD. The CDR3 nucleotides read TGTGCCTGTGACAAACTGGGGGCCCTAAGGGGCACCGATAAACTCATCTTT. Encoded protein: CACDKLGALRGTDKLIF.

Concerning this clone: A junction end diverges from the germline sequence, so it may reflect a read error. The rearrangement links TRDV2 to TRDJ3, with unresolved D. The CDR3 contains 18 residues. CDR1 is GEAIGNYY, CDR2 EKD, per germline. CDR3 in DNA: TGTGCCCGTGACACCGTCACAATTAGCTCCTGGGACACCCGACAGATGTTTTTC. Translating gives CARDTVTISSWDTRQMFF.

V is TRDV2 and J is TRDJ1; D perhaps matches TRDD3 (6 bases). With 0 bases removed from V and 0 bases from J, the gap between germline ends came to 19 bases. Germline V CDR1 and CDR2: GEAIGNYY, EKD. The CDR3 loop spans 18 amino acids. The CDR3 bases are TGTGCCTGTGACACCGTGGGAGGTGGGGGGCCCTACACCGATAAACTCATCTTT. Its protein is CACDTVGGGGPYTDKLIF.

The called J gene is TRDJ1, whereas the V gene has no call. This CDR3 is built from 14 residues. In DNA form, the CDR3 reads TGTGCCTGTGGCACCGCCGGTAACACCGATAAACTCATCTTT. The encoded protein is CACGTAGNTDKLIF.

The V gene is TRDV2, the J gene TRDJ1, with 9 bases lining up with TRDD3. This CDR3 has 17 amino acids. Trimming removed 1 base from V and 0 bases from J; junction bases left unmatched: 8. Germline V lookup: CDR1 GEAIGNYY, CDR2 EKD. CDR3 residues: CACDTVLGERYTDKLIF. The CDR3 DNA reads TGTGCCTGTGACACGGTACTGGGGGAGCGGTACACCGATAAACTCATCTTT.